This is a list of T cell receptor beta chains from one sample in a study of identifying expanded T cells in peripheral blood. Using immunoSEQ multiplex PCR, the repertoire was profiled, and TCRdb retains in-frame clones only, with some absent. The sample carries fewer than 85,000 clones, approximately 90% recorded once. The sequencing input was blood. These receptors were obtained from a person aged 18 to 70 in good health. CDR3s include the opening cysteine and the closing phenylalanine or tryptophan. The D gene is left open where the match is weak. Only some rows state a clone size, as once, few, many or a class for expanded clones.

d_gene	j_gene	abundance	len	v_gene	CDR3nt	CDR3aa
-	TRBJ1-1	few	16	TRBV27	TGTGCCAGCAGTCCGAGACAGGTTGGATCGAACACTGAAGCTTTCTTT	CASSPRQVGSNTEAFF
-	TRBJ2-2	-	14	TRBV4-1	TGCGCCAGCAGCTCAACAGCGAACACCGGGGAGCTGTTTTTT	CASSSTANTGELFF
-	TRBJ1-4	-	14	TRBV6-5	TGTGCCAGCAGTTACTCTCCAAACGGTGGAAAACTGTTTTTT	CASSYSPNGGKLFF
-	TRBJ1-2	-	11	TRBV6-5	TGTGCCAGCGGAGGGTACTATGGCTACACCTTC	CASGGYYGYTF
-	TRBJ2-3	-	15	TRBV5-4	TGTGCCAGCAGCTCTATAGGACCGGGCGGAGATACGCAGTATTTT	CASSSIGPGGDTQYF
-	TRBJ1-2	-	15	TRBV2	TGTGCCAGCAGCCAACTCGGGCTCATAGCAGATGGCTACACCTTC	CASSQLGLIADGYTF
-	TRBJ1-1	-	15	TRBV18	TGTGCCAGCTCACAAAACGGGGTGATGAACACTGAAGCTTTCTTT	CASSQNGVMNTEAFF
TRBD1	TRBJ1-3	-	14	TRBV5-6	TGTGCCAGCAGCTTCGGACAGGCCATAAACACCATATATTTT	CASSFGQAINTIYF
-	TRBJ1-2	-	13	TRBV5-5	TGTGCCAGCAGCGAGGGCGGTGGCTATGGCTACACCTTC	CASSEGGGYGYTF
-	TRBJ2-3	-	16	TRBV7-9	TGTGCCAGCAGCTTAGTGGCAGTACGAAGCACAGATACGCAGTATTTT	CASSLVAVRSTDTQYF
-	TRBJ1-3	-	15	TRBV7-2	TGTGCCAGCAGTTCAGGGTTGGCCTTCGGAAACACCATATATTTT	CASSSGLAFGNTIYF
-	TRBJ2-3	-	13	TRBV5-4	TGTGCCAGCAACACCCAGGAGGCAGATACGCAGTATTTT	CASNTQEADTQYF
-	TRBJ2-1	-	14	TRBV29-1	TGCAGCGTAAAAGGGACACCTGGGGGGAATGAGCAGTTCTTC	CSVKGTPGGNEQFF
-	TRBJ2-1	-	15	TRBV6-1	TGTGCCAGCAGCAGGGCGGGCGGCTCCTACAATGAGCAGTTCTTC	CASSRAGGSYNEQFF
-	TRBJ1-1	-	17	TRBV28	TGTGCCAGCAGCCTGGGTTTACTCGGGACTTTTGACCCTGAAGCTTTCTTT	CASSLGLLGTFDPEAFF
-	TRBJ2-1	-	12	TRBV9	TGTGCCAGCAGCGTAGATAGAAGTGAGCAGTTCTTC	CASSVDRSEQFF
-	TRBJ1-5	-	13	TRBV7-6	TGTGCCAGCAGCTTAGCTTTGGGACAGCCCCAGCATTTT	CASSLALGQPQHF
-	TRBJ1-3	-	11	TRBV20-1	TGCGTAGCAGGGGCTGGAAACACCATATATTTT	CVAGAGNTIYF
-	TRBJ1-2	-	15	TRBV5-4	TGTGCCAGCAGCTCCCTTCTGGGGCGCAGCTATGGCTACACCTTC	CASSSLLGRSYGYTF
-	TRBJ1-5	-	15	TRBV6-1	TGTGCCAGCAGTCCCTTTTCGGGGGGGCTGCAGCCCCAGCATTTT	CASSPFSGGLQPQHF
-	TRBJ2-3	-	15	TRBV5-1	TGCGCCAGCAGCTTTAATGGCTTAAAGGCAGATACGCAGTATTTT	CASSFNGLKADTQYF
TRBD1	TRBJ2-7	-	18	TRBV7-2	TGTGCCAGCAGCCGACGCGCTACCGGGACAGGGGTCTCCTACGAGCAGTACTTC	CASSRRATGTGVSYEQYF
-	TRBJ2-3	-	13	TRBV28	TGTGCCAGCAGTTTTCGGAACACAGATACGCAGTATTTT	CASSFRNTDTQYF
-	TRBJ2-2	-	15	TRBV7-9	TGTGCCAGCCGGCACTACGCGGATTACACCGGGGAGCTGTTTTTT	CASRHYADYTGELFF
TRBD1	TRBJ2-2	-	18	TRBV27	TGTGCCAGCAGTTTAAAGCCGCCGGGACAGAGGATTGCCGGGGAGCTGTTTTTT	CASSLKPPGQRIAGELFF
-	TRBJ2-7	-	15	TRBV27	TGTGCCAGCAGTTCCCTCGGGGGGCGCCCCGACGAGCAGTACTTC	CASSSLGGRPDEQYF
TRBD2	TRBJ2-1	-	15	TRBV19	TGTGCCAGTAGTCTGACTAGCGGCTACTACAATGAGCAGTTCTTC	CASSLTSGYYNEQFF
TRBD1	TRBJ1-2	-	13	TRBV18	TGTGCCAGCTCACCCGGGACAGGGTCTGGCTACACCTTC	CASSPGTGSGYTF
-	TRBJ1-5	-	13	TRBV10-2	TGCGCCAGCAGTGAGCAAAGCAATCAGCCCCAGCATTTT	CASSEQSNQPQHF
-	TRBJ2-2	-	16	TRBV30	TGTGCCTGGAGTGCCCTTCGGGACGGGAACACCGGGGAGCTGTTTTTT	CAWSALRDGNTGELFF
TRBD2	TRBJ2-1	-	15	TRBV6-4	TGTGCCAGCAGCGCGGGAGCCAGCTCCTACAATGAGCAGTTCTTC	CASSAGASSYNEQFF
TRBD1	TRBJ1-2	-	14	TRBV2	TGTGCCAGCAGTCGCGACAGGGGTTTTGATGGCTACACCTTC	CASSRDRGFDGYTF
-	TRBJ2-1	-	13	TRBV7-3	TGTGCCAGCAGCTTAACCGGAGACAATGAGCAGTTCTTC	CASSLTGDNEQFF
TRBD2	TRBJ2-3	once	17	TRBV4-1	TGCGCCAGCAGCCAAGATCTCATAGCGGGAGGCCCAGATACGCAGTATTTT	CASSQDLIAGGPDTQYF
-	TRBJ1-2	-	14	TRBV9	TGTGCCAGCAGAGGGGGAGGGCCCTCATATGGCTACACCTTC	CASRGGGPSYGYTF
-	TRBJ2-7	-	14	TRBV14	TGTGCCAGCAGCCCCCGGGACCGGTCCTACGAGCAGTACTTC	CASSPRDRSYEQYF